This T cell receptor beta chain stems from a study of blood T cells in healthy people across ages. Findings and limits, study-wide: Measured against age, TCR beta diversity per million T cells decreased in a roughly linear manner. Possibly confounding the expanded clonotype changes was the fact that donor CMV status was unknown.

V shed 6 bases and J shed 11 bases, with 13 bases lying between them. This CDR3 has 11 amino acids. Germline V CDR1 and CDR2: MGHDK, SYGVNS. A second PCR of 7 to 11 cycles used a sample-barcoded 5' primer and a J-beta primer mix. TCRdb re-called the 5' RACE reads with MiXCR, one entry per CDR3 protein. The sample lists some 710,000 distinct CDR3 sequences; more than 35% were seen once. As concerns this clonotype: Antigen specificity is unknown.

Caucasian individuals from Russia who were healthy and aged roughly 6 to 100 acted as donors. The receptor was derived from an elderly man in good health. The specimen sequenced was blood. J is TRBJ1-2 and V is TRBV25-1; D is perhaps TRBD1 (5 bases). The CDR3 region has the DNA TGTGCCAGCAGCTGGGGGTTGGGTTACACCTTC. Translated: CASSWGLGYTF.